Described below is a single T cell receptor beta chain sequence and its context. The antigen is undetermined. This entry comes from a study of T cells expressing NK-cell markers. Study-wide results and limits: About 6 donors had dominant NKG2C+ clonotypes that comprised about 1.0-7.5% of their CD8+ T cells. Nothing established the HCMV specificity of expanded NKG2C+ T cell clones.

With the 5' RACE reads reprocessed, TCRdb shows one record per CDR3 protein and no DNA. This sample's clone table lists 250,000 to 300,000 distinct CDR3 sequences. CDR3 size: 19 residues. Per germline, CDR1 LGHNA and CDR2 YSLEER. This receptor was taken from a woman between 18 and 70 years old in good health. The chain has TRBV4-3 and TRBJ2-1; the D call of TRBD2 rests on TCRdb alone, since no DNA is present to check it. The sequenced material came from blood T cells: a sorted CD56 or NKG2C T cell subset, CD4+ or CD8+ T cells, or bulk PBMC T cells (not recorded which). The CDR3 sequence: CASSQVYSTSGGAYNEQFF.